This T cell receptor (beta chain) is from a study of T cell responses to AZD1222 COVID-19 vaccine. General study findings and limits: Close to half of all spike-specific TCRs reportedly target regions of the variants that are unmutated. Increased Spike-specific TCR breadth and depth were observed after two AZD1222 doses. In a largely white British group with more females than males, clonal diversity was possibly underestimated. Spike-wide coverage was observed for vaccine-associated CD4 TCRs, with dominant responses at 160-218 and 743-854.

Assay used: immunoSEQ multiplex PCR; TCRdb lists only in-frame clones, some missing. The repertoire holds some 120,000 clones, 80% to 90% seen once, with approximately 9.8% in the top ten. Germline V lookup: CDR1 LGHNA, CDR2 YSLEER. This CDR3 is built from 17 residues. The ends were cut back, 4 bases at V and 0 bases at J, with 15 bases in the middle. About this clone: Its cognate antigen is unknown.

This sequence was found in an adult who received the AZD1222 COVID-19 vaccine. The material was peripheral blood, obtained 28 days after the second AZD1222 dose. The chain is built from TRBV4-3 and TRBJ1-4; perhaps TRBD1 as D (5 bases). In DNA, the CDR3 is TGCGCCAGCAGCCCTGGGACGGCCTATTCAACTAATGAAAAACTGTTTTTT. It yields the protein CASSPGTAYSTNEKLFF.